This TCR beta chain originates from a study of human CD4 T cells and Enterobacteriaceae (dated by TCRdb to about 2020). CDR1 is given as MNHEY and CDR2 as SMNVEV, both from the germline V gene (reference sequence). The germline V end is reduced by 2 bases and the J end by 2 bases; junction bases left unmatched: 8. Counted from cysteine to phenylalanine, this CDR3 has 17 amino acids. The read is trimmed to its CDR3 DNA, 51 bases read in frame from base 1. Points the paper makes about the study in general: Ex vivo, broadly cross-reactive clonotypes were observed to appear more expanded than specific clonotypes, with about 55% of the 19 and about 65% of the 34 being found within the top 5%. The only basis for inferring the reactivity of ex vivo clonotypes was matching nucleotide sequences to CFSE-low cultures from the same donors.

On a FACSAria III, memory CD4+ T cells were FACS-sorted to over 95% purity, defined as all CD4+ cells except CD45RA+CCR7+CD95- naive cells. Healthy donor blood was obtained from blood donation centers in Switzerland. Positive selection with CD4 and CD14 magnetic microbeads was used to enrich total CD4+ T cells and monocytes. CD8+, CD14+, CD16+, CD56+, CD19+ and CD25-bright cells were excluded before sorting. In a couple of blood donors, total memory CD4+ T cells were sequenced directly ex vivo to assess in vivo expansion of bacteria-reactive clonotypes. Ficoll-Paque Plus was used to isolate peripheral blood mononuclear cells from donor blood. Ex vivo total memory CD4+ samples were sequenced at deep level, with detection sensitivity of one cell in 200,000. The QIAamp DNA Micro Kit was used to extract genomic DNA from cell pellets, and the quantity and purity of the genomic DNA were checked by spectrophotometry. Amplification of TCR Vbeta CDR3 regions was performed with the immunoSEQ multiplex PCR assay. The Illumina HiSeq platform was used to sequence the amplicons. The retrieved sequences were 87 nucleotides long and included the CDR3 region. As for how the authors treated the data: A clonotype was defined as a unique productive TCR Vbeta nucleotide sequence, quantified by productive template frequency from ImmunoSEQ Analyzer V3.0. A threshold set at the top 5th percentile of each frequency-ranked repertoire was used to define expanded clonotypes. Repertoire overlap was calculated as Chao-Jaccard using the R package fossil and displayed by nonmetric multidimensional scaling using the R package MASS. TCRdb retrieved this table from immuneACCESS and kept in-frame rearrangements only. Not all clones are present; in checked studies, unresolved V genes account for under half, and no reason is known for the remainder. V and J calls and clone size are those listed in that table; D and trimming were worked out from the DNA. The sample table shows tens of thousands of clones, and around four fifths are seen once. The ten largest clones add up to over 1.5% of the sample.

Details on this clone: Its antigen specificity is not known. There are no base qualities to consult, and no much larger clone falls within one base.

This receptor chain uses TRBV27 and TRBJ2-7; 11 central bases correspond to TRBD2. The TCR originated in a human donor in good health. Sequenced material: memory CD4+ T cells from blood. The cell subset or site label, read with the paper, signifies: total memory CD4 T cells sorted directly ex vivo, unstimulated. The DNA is TGTGCCAGCAGTTTAATCGGGCTAGCGGGAGGCCCCTACGAGCAGTACTTC. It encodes CASSLIGLAGGPYEQYF.